A single TCR beta chain is shown here with its context. The antigen is unknown. The authors' processing: Sequence data from immunoSEQ were junction-only and lacked quality scores; consequently, filtering differed. TCRdb's copy holds only in-frame clones and misses some; the assay was immunoSEQ multiplex PCR. V and J calls and clone size are copied from that table; D and trimming were computed from the DNA. This sample has about 600,000 clones, with about 96% found just once. This sample is drawn from a study of shared clonotypes between healthy human individuals. Regarding the study as a whole: Tissues were not sampled, only blood, and their repertoires likely differ. Even with large depth, rarefaction showed that sorted-subset sequencing was incomplete.

Trimming removed 4 bases from V and 6 bases from J; junction bases left unmatched: 12. CDR1 is LNHDA and CDR2 is SQIVND in the germline V gene (reference sequence). This CDR3 has 16 residues. The receptor was derived from a woman aged 25 to 45 in good health. The rearrangement joins TRBV19 to TRBJ1-2, with TRBD1 matching over 9 bases. The sequenced sample was naive CD4+ T cells sorted from blood. Sample subset: CD45RA+ positively selected. In DNA, the CDR3 is TGTGCCAGTAGTACACCGGGACAGGGAAGAGCGAATGGCTACACCTTC. Translating gives CASSTPGQGRANGYTF.